This TCR beta chain was captured by sequencing in a study of blood T cell repertoires in COVID-19. As for the study in general: COVID-19 samples collected from the United States, Italy and Spain covered acute and convalescent phases. In each case, the material was cDNA or gDNA derived from T cells, B-cell-depleted T cells, or PBMCs.

The germline V gene has CDR1 MNHEY and CDR2 SVGAGI. This CDR3 region has 15 residues. V lost 7 bases and J lost 3; bases outside the gene matches: 7. As handled by the study authors: Amplification from reference gene primers served as the basis for estimated nucleated cell counts. Sequencing used immunoSEQ multiplex PCR; TCRdb keeps in-frame clones, though not all of them. That table is the source of V, J and clone size, and D and trimming were worked out from the DNA. The table includes roughly 110,000 clones, about 85% detected once. The sequence derives from a human donor in a cohort sampled during active COVID-19. The sequencing input was peripheral blood. The chain uses TRBV6-5 and TRBJ2-3; 10 bases map to TRBD2. The CDR3 spells CASKGTSGETDTQYF. The CDR3 bases are TGTGCCAGCAAGGGAACTAGCGGGGAAACAGATACGCAGTATTTT.